This T cell receptor (beta chain) appears in the sequencing data of a study of T cell responses to AZD1222 COVID-19 vaccine. Repertoires were generated with immunoSEQ multiplex PCR, while TCRdb's copy carries only in-frame clones and drops some. Here the sample spans about 170,000 clones, around 87% being singletons. A remark on this clone: Its target is unknown.

Findings and caveats of the study: Donor demographics were predominantly white British with a female majority; clonal diversity may be underestimated.

The CDR3 loop spans 12 amino acids. CDR1 is LGHDT, CDR2 YNNKEL, per germline (reference sequence). V was shortened by 4 bases and J by 6 bases, with 7 bases between the two germline ends. Sequencing was performed on peripheral blood, taken on day 0 of AZD1222 vaccination. This sequence joins TRBV3-1 (or the pseudogene TRBV3-2) and TRBJ1-5, with D perhaps matching TRBD1 (5 bases). This receptor was taken from an adult in good health. CDR3 DNA: TGTGCCAGCAGCCTGGGGGGTCAGCCCCAGCATTTT. Protein product: CASSLGGQPQHF.